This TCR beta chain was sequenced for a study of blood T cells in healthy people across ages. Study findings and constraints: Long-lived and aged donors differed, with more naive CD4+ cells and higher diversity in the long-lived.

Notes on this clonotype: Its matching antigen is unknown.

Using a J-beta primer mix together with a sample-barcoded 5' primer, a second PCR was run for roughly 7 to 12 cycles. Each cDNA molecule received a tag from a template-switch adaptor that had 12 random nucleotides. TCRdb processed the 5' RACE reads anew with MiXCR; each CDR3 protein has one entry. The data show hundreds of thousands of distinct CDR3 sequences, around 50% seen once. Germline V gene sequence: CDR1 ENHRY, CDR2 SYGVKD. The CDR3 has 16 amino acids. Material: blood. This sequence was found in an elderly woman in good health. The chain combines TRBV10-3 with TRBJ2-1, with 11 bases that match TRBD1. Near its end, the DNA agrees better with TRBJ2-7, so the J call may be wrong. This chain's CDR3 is CAISESRDRGYNEQYF. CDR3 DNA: TGTGCCATCAGTGAGTCGAGGGACAGGGGGTACAATGAGCAGTACTTC.